Below, 14 T cell receptor beta chains from the same sample are listed, as sequenced in a study of tumor and adjacent non-tumor tissue in lung cancer. No cell sorting was done before RNA was extracted from the tissue. A modified ARM-PCR protocol with three rounds of nested PCR amplified TCRbeta. TCRdb processed the multiplex PCR reads anew with MiXCR; each CDR3 protein has one entry. The data show about 110,000 distinct CDR3 sequences, over 70% seen once. Sequenced: lung tumor tissue. The source is a man between 65 and 79 years old with non-small cell lung cancer.

The rearrangement links TRBV30 to TRBJ2-1; TRBD2 matches 8 bases. Germline values: CDR1 GTSNPN, CDR2 SVGIG (reference sequence). The CDR3 sequence is 12 residues long. CDR3 loop: CIWMGLGSEQFF. The DNA of the CDR3 is TGTATCTGGATGGGACTAGGGAGTGAGCAGTTCTTC. The full variable domain, rest sourced from reference TRBV30 and TRBJ2-1, is SQTIHQWPATLVQPVGSPLSLECTVEGTSNPNLYWYRQAAGRGLQLLFYSVGIGQISSEVPQNLSASRPQDRQFILSSKKLLLSDSGFYLCIWMGLGSEQFFGPGTRLTVL.

On this clonotype itself: Germline and junction disagree at one end, which may indicate a read error. The rearrangement joins TRBV5-4 to TRBJ2-3; 10 bases are a match to TRBD2. Germline lookup yields CDR1 SGHNT and CDR2 YYREEE (reference sequence). This CDR3 has 16 residues. This CDR3 reads CASNLGLAGVTDPQYF. CDR3 DNA: TGTGCCAGCAACTTGGGTCTAGCGGGAGTTACAGATCCGCAGTACTTT.

On this clonotype: One junction end disagrees with the germline gene, perhaps due to a read error. J is TRBJ2-1 and V is TRBV6-1; D is perhaps TRBD2 (6 bases). Germline CDR1 and CDR2: MNHNS and SASEGT. The CDR3 covers 13 residues. The CDR3 coding sequence is TGTACCAGCAATGTCCGGGGGAAGAATGAGCAGTTCTTC. Its protein is CTSNVRGKNEQFF.

Comments on this clonotype: The junction departs from germline at one end; a sequencing error may be responsible. The chain joins TRBV6-2 or TRBV6-3 to TRBJ2-7; D ambiguous. Germline V CDR1 and CDR2: MNHEY, SVGEGT. This CDR3 has 13 amino acids. The CDR3 spells CPSSYEKYYEKYF. The DNA for the CDR3 is TGTCCCAGCAGTTACGAAAAATACTACGAGAAGTACTTC.

A remark on this clonotype: One end of the junction fails to match germline, which may point to a read error. V and J are TRBV12-3 or TRBV12-4 and TRBJ2-7; D unclear. The CDR3 length is 13 residues. The CDR3 loop is CVSSFQILNEQYF. CDR3 nucleotide sequence: TGTGTCAGCAGTTTCCAGATATTAAACGAGCAGTACTTC.

V and J are TRBV18 and TRBJ1-3; 7 positions match TRBD1. The V and J ends lost 2 bases and 0 bases, in that order; junction bases with no gene match: 7. The CDR3 has 17 residues. Germline V CDR1 and CDR2: KGHSH, LQKENI. The CDR3 coding sequence is TGTGCCAGCTCACCATTCGGGACAGAGAGCTCTGGAAACACCATATATTTT. The encoded protein is CASSPFGTESSGNTIYF. Looking up the rest from reference TRBV18 and TRBJ1-3 gives the full variable domain: NAGVMQNPRHLVRRRGQEARLRCSPMKGHSHVYWYRQLPEEGLKFMVYLQKENIIDESGMPKERFSAEFPKEGPSILRIQQVVRGDSAAYFCASSPFGTESSGNTIYFGEGSWLTVV.

The V gene is TRBV11-2, the J gene TRBJ2-1; a possible D gene is TRBD1 (5 bases). The V and J ends lost 7 bases and 0 bases respectively, with 19 bases between them. The CDR3 covers 17 residues. Germline V gene lookup returns CDR1 SGHAT and CDR2 FQNNGV. CDR3 coding DNA: TGTGCCAGCATTTGGGGCTCCAGCGCAGCCTCCTACAATGAGCAGTTCTTC. Its protein is CASIWGSSAASYNEQFF.

About this clonotype itself: At one boundary the junction diverges from the germline segment, which might be a read error. The rearrangement links TRBV12-3 or TRBV12-4 to TRBJ2-5; D may be TRBD1 (6 bases). This CDR3 spans 15 amino acids. Written as DNA, the CDR3 is TGTGCCAGCACCGGGCTAGGGGGAGTGGTGGAGACCCAATACTTC. Its protein product is CASTGLGGVVETQYF.

Note on this clonotype: Compared with germline, one end of the junction differs, possibly owing to a read error. The CDR3 loop reads CASSYSWDRYQETQYF. The DNA for the CDR3 is TGTGCCAGCAGTTACTCCTGGGACAGGTACCAAGAGACTCAGTACTTC. The V and J genes are TRBV6-2 or TRBV6-3 and TRBJ2-5; TRBD1 aligns across 8 bases. This CDR3 has 16 residues. Germline V gene data show CDR1 as MNHEY and CDR2 as SVGEGT.

The V and J genes are TRBV6-1 and TRBJ2-3; no clear D gene. This CDR3 is 13 amino acids long. Germline V gene lookup returns CDR1 MNHNS and CDR2 SASEGT. The CDR3: CVSSAGVTDTQYF. CDR3 coding DNA: TGTGTCAGTAGTGCCGGCGTGACAGATACGCAGTATTTT.

The chain has TRBV11-2 and TRBJ2-5; a weak D match, TRBD1 (6 bases). The CDR3 covers 14 residues. The germline V gene encodes CDR1 SGHAT and CDR2 FQNNGV. V lost 5 bases, J lost 4 bases, and 14 bases lay in between. CDR3 sequence: CASSQPRGRETQYF. As DNA, the CDR3 is TGTGCCAGCAGCCAACCTAGGGGGAGAGAGACCCAGTACTTC.

This clonotype was detected once. Relative to the germline gene, one junction end is altered; a read error may explain this. The rearrangement links TRBV6-1 to TRBJ2-1; 9 bases match TRBD1. CDR1 MNHNS and CDR2 SASEGT come from the germline V gene. The CDR3 has 15 amino acids. CDR3 coding DNA: TGCGCCAGCAGACTCGGGACAGGGCTTTACAATGAGCGGTTCTTC. As protein: CASRLGTGLYNERFF.

Notes on this clonotype: This may stem from a read error, because a much larger clone lies one nucleotide away. The V and J genes are TRBV5-1 and TRBJ1-1, with no clear D. Germline V gene lookup returns CDR1 SGHRS and CDR2 YFSETQ. Trimming took off 0 bases at V and 2 bases at J, with 11 bases between the two ends. The CDR3 extends over 15 amino acids. This chain's CDR3 is CASSLGYGGNTEAFF. As DNA, the CDR3 is TGCGCCAGCAGCTTGGGGTACGGCGGAAACACTGAAGCTTTCTTT.

With regard to this clonotype: The junction differs from germline at one of its ends, possibly a read error. V and J are TRBV29-1 and TRBJ2-1, with 8 bases fitting TRBD1. Germline V gives CDR1 SQVTM, CDR2 ANQGSEA. This CDR3 has 12 amino acids. The CDR3 loop reads CSVRQGYDEQFF. The CDR3, as DNA: TGTAGCGTTCGACAGGGGTACGATGAGCAGTTCTTC.